This T cell receptor (beta chain) stems from a study of shared clonotypes between healthy human individuals. As for the study in general: Three plates each covered CD4 naive and memory; CD8 naive two, CD8 memory one. Study results and caveats: What rarefaction showed was incomplete sorted-subset sequencing despite large depth. A limitation of the genetic and exposure-history diversity represented arose from few donors. The sole specimen, blood, was sampled, and tissue repertoires likely differ.

Assay used: immunoSEQ multiplex PCR; TCRdb lists only in-frame clones, some missing. The repertoire holds approximately 2,000,000 clones, with about 93% as singletons. Positive CCR7 selection of CD45RO-negative cells yielded the naive CD8 cells, and terminally differentiated effector memory CD45RA+ cells were excluded. V gave up 1 base and J gave up 3 bases; unmatched junction bases: 3. This CDR3 spans 15 amino acids. Germline-derived CDR1 and CDR2 are LNHNV and YYDKDF (reference sequence). On this clone: Antigen: not known. This sample includes further DNA sequences coding for the same CDR3.

The sequence came from a man between 18 and 35 years old in good health. Some clones in this sample may be carry-over from other donors' samples. Sample: naive CD8+ T cells from PBMCs. V and J are TRBV15 and TRBJ2-1; TRBD2 aligns across 7 bases. Here the CDR3 DNA reads TGTGCCACCAGCAGAGTAGCTAGCGGCTACAATGAGCAGTTCTTC. Translating it yields CATSRVASGYNEQFF.